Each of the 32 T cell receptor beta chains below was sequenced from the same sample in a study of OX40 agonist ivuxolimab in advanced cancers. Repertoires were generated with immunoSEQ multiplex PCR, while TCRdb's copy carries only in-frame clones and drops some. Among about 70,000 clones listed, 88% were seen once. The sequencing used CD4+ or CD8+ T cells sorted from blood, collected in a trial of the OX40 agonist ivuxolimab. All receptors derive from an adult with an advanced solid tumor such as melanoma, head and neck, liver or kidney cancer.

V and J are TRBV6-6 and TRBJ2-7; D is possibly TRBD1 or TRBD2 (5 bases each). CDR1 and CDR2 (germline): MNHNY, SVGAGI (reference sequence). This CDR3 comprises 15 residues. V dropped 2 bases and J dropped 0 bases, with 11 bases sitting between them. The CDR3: CASSYPGRISYEQYF. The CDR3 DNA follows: TGTGCCAGCAGTTACCCGGGACGCATCTCCTACGAGCAGTACTTC.

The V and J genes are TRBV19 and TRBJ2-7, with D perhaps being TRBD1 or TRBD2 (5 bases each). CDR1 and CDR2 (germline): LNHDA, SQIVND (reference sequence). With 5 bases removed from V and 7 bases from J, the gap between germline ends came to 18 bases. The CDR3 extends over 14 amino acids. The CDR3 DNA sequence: TGTGCCAGTAGTCTCCCGGGTGGGGGTATGGAGCAGTACTTC. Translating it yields CASSLPGGGMEQYF.

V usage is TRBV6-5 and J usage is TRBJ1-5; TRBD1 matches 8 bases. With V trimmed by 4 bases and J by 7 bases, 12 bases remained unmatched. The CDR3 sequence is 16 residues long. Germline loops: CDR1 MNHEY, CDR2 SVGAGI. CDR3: CASSSPRTGMGQPQHF. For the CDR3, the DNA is TGTGCCAGCAGTTCGCCCCGGACAGGGATGGGGCAGCCCCAGCATTTT.

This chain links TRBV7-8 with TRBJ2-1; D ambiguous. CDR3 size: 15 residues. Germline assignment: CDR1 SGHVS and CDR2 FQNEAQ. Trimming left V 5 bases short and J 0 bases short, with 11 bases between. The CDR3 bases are TGTGCCAGCAGCCCTCTCCCGGGCTCCTACAATGAGCAGTTCTTC. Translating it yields CASSPLPGSYNEQFF.

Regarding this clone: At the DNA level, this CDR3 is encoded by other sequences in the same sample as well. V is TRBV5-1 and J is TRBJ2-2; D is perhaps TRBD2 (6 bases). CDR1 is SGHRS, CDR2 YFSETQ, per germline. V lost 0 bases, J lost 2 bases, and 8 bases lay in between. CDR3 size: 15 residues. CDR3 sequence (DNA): TGCGCCAGCAGCTTGGTGGCGGGAAACACCGGGGAGCTGTTTTTT. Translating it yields CASSLVAGNTGELFF.

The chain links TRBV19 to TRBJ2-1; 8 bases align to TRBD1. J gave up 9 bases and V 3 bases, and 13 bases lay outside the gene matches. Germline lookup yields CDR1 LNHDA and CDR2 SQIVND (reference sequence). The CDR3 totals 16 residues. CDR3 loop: CASSMYSVAGGGEQFF. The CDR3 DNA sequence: TGTGCCAGTAGTATGTATTCGGTGGCAGGGGGCGGTGAGCAGTTCTTC.

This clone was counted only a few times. CDR3 loop: CASRTGGTPLHF. CDR3 DNA sequence: TGTGCCAGCAGAACAGGGGGGACACCCCTCCACTTT. The V gene is TRBV6-5, the J gene TRBJ1-6; TRBD1 agrees at 8 bases. From germline, CDR1 is MNHEY and CDR2 SVGAGI. The CDR3 consists of 12 residues. The ends lost 6 bases at V and 11 bases at J; junction bases unmatched: 3.

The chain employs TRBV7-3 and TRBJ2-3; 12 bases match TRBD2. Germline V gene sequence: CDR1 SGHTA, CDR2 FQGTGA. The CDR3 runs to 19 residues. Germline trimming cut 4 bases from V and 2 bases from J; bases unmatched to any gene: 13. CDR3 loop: CASSSAGTSGPDYTDTQYF. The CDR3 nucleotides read TGTGCCAGCAGCTCAGCCGGGACTAGCGGGCCAGATTACACAGATACGCAGTATTTT.

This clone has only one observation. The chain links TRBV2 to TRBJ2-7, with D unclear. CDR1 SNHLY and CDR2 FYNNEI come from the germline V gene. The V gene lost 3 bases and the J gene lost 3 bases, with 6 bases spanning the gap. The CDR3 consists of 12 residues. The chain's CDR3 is CASSENSYEQYF. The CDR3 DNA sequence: TGTGCCAGCAGTGAGAACAGCTACGAGCAGTACTTC. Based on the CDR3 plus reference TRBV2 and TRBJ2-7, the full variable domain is EPEVTQTPSHQVTQMGQEVILRCVPISNHLYFYWYRQILGQKVEFLVSFYNNEISEKSEIFDDQFSVERPDGSNFTLKIRSTKLEDSAMYFCASSENSYEQYFGPGTRLTVT.

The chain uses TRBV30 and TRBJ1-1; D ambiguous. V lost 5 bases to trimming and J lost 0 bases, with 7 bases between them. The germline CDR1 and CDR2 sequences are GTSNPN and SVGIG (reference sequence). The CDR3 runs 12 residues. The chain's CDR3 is CAWADLNTEAFF. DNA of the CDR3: TGTGCCTGGGCGGACCTGAACACTGAAGCTTTCTTT.

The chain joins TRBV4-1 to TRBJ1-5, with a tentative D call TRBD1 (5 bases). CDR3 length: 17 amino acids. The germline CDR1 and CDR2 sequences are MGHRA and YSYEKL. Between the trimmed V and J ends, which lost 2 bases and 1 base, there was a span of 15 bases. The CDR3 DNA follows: TGCGCCAGCAGCCAAAATCCCGGACACCGCAGCAATCAGCCCCAGCATTTT. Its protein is CASSQNPGHRSNQPQHF.

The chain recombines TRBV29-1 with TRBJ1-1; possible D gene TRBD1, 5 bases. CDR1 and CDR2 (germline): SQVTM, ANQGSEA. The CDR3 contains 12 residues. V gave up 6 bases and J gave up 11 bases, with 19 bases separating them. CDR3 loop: CSVIDAGEKAFF. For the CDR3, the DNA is TGCAGCGTCATAGATGCGGGGGAAAAGGCTTTCTTT.

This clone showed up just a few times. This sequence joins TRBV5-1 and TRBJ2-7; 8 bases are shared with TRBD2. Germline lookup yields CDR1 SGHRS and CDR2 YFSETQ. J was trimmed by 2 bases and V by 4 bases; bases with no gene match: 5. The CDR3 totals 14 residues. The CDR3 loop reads CASSLHGGAYEQYF. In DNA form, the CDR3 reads TGCGCCAGCAGCCTCCACGGGGGGGCCTACGAGCAGTACTTC.

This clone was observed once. CDR3 DNA: TGTGCCAGCAGTGAAGGGGGTGATCGGGCTTTCTTT. Residues: CASSEGGDRAFF. This rearrangement joins TRBV2 to TRBJ1-1; no clear D. The germline gives CDR1 SNHLY, CDR2 FYNNEI. The CDR3 runs 12 residues. The V and J ends lost 1 base and 11 bases respectively, with 11 bases between them.

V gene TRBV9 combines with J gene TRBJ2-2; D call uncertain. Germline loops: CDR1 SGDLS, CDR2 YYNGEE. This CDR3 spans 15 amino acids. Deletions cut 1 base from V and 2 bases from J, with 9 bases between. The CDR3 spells CASSVLSVNTGELFF. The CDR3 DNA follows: TGTGCCAGCAGCGTATTATCTGTAAACACCGGGGAGCTGTTTTTT.

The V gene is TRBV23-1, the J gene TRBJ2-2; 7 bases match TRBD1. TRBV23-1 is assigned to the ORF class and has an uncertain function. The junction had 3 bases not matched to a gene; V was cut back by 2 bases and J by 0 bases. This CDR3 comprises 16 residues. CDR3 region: CASSQRDRTNTGELFF. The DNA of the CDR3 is TGCGCCAGCAGTCAACGGGACAGAACGAACACCGGGGAGCTGTTTTTT.

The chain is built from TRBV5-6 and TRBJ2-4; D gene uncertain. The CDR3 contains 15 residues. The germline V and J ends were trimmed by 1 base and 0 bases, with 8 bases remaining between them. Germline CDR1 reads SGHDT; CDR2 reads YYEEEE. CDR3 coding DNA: TGTGCCAGCAGCTTGAGAGTCGTAGCCAAAAACATTCAGTACTTC. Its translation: CASSLRVVAKNIQYF.

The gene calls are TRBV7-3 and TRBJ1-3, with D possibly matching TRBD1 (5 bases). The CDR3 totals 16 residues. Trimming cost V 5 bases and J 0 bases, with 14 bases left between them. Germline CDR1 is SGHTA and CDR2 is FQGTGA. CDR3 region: CASSQGGGISGNTIYF. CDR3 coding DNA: TGTGCCAGCAGCCAAGGCGGGGGGATCTCTGGAAACACCATATATTTT.

CDR3 residues: CASSLLAGGGSYEQYF. For the CDR3, the DNA is TGCGCCAGCAGCCTACTGGCGGGGGGTGGTTCCTACGAGCAGTACTTC. The chain couples TRBV5-1 to TRBJ2-7; 8 positions match TRBD2. With 4 bases clipped from V and 1 base from J, the junction kept 10 bases outside the gene matches. Germline CDR1 and CDR2: SGHRS and YFSETQ. The CDR3 sequence is 16 residues long.

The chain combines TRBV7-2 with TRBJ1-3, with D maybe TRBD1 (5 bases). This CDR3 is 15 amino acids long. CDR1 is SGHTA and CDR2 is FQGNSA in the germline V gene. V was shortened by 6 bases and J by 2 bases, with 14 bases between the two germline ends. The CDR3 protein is CASRMVGTAGNTIYF. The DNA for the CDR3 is TGTGCCAGCAGGATGGTGGGGACGGCTGGAAACACCATATATTTT.

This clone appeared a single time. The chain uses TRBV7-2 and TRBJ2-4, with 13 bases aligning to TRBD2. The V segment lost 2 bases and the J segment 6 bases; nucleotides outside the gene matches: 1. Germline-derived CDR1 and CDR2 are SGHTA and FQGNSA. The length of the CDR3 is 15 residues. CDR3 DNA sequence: TGTGCCAGCAGCTTAAGGACTAGCGGGGGAAACATTCAGTACTTC. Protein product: CASSLRTSGGNIQYF.

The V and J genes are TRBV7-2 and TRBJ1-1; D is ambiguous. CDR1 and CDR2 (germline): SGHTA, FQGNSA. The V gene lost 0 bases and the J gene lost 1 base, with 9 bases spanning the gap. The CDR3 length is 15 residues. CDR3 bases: TGTGCCAGCAGCTTAGCGGTACAAACGAACACTGAAGCTTTCTTT. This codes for CASSLAVQTNTEAFF.

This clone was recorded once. The DNA for the CDR3 is TGTGCCAGCAGCTCGCTTTCTGGCTCTGGAAACACCATATATTTT. It yields the protein CASSSLSGSGNTIYF. The rearrangement joins TRBV7-2 to TRBJ1-3; D is uncertain. Between the trimmed V and J ends, which lost 4 bases and 0 bases, there was a span of 10 bases. This CDR3 is built from 15 residues. Germline CDR1 SGHTA, CDR2 FQGNSA. Full variable domain (outside the CDR3, taken from reference TRBV7-2 and TRBJ1-3): GAGVSQSPSNKVTEKGKDVELRCDPISGHTALYWYRQSLGQGLEFLIYFQGNSAPDKSGLPSDRFSAERTGGSVSTLTIQRTQQEDSAVYLCASSSLSGSGNTIYFGEGSWLTVV.

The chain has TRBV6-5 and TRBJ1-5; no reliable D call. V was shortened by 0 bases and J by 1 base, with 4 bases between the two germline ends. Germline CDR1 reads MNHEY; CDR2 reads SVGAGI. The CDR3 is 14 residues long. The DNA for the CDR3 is TGTGCCAGCAGTTACTCGAGGAGCAATCAGCCCCAGCATTTT. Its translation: CASSYSRSNQPQHF.

In nucleotides, the CDR3 is TGTGCCAGTAGTCCTGGGGACAGGGTCGCCGGGGAGCTGTTTTTT. Translation: CASSPGDRVAGELFF. The chain has TRBV19 and TRBJ2-2; 9 bases align to TRBD1. Germline CDR1 LNHDA, CDR2 SQIVND (reference sequence). This CDR3 has 15 amino acids. Germline trimming cut 5 bases from V and 6 bases from J; bases unmatched to any gene: 7.

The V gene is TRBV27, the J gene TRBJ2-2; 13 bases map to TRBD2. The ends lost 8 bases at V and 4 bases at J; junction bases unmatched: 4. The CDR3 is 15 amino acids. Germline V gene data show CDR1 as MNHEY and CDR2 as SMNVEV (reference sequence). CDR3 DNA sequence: TGTGCCAGCGTGAGACTAGCGGGGGGCACCGGGGAGCTGTTTTTT. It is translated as CASVRLAGGTGELFF.

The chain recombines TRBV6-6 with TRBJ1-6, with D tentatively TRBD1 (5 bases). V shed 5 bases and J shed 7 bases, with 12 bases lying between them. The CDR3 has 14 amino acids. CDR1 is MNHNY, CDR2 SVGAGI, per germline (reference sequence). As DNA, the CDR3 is TGTGCCAGCAGTATGGGGGGACGGAATTCACCCCTCCACTTT. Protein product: CASSMGGRNSPLHF.

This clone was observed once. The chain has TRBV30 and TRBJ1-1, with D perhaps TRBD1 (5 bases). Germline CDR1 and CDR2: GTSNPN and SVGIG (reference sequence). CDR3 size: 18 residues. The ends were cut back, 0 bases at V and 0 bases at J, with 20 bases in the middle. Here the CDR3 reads CAWSVGGWGTDLNTEAFF. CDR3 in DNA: TGTGCCTGGAGTGTTGGGGGTTGGGGGACGGATCTGAACACTGAAGCTTTCTTT.

This chain's CDR3 is CASSQWEGGKPYEQYF. The CDR3 DNA follows: TGCGCCAGCAGTCAATGGGAGGGCGGAAAGCCCTACGAGCAGTACTTC. The V gene is TRBV23-1, the J gene TRBJ2-7; 7 nucleotides agree with TRBD2. TRBV23-1 is identified as an open reading frame with a role that is uncertain. The V and J ends lost 1 base and 2 bases, in that order; junction bases with no gene match: 8. This CDR3 has 16 amino acids.

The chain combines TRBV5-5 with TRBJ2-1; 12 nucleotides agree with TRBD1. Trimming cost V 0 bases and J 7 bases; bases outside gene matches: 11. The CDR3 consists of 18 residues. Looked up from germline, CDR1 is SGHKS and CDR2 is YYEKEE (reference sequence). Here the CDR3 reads CASSLGYRGTGGFNEQFF. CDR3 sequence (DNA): TGTGCCAGCAGCTTGGGCTATAGGGGGACAGGGGGCTTTAATGAGCAGTTCTTC.

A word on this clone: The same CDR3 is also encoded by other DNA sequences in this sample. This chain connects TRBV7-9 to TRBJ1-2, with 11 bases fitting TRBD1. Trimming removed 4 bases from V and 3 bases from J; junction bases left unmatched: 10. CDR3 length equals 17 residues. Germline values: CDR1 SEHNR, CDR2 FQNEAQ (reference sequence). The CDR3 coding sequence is TGTGCCAGCAGCTCCATCCCCAAGGGACAGGGGGACTATGGCTACACCTTC. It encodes CASSSIPKGQGDYGYTF.

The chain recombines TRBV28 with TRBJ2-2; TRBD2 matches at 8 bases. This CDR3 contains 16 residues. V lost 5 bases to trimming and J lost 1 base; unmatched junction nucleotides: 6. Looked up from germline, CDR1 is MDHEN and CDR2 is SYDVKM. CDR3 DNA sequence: TGTGCCAGCAGTCTACCGAGCGGGGGGAACACCGGGGAGCTGTTTTTT. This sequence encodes CASSLPSGGNTGELFF.